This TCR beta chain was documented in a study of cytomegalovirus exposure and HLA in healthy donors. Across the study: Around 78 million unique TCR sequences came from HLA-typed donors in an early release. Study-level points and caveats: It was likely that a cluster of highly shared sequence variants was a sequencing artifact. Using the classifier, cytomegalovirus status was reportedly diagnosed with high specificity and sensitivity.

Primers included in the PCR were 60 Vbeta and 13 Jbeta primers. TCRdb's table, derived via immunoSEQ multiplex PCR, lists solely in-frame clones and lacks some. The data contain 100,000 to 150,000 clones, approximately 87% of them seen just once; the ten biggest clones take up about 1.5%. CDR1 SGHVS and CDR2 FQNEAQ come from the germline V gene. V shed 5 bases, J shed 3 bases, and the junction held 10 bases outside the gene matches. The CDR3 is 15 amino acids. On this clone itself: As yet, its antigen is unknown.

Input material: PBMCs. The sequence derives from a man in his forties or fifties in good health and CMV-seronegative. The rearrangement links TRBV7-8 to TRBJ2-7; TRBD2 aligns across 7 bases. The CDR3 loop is CASSGRIREGYEQYF. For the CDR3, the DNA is TGTGCCAGCAGCGGAAGAATCAGGGAGGGCTACGAGCAGTACTTC.